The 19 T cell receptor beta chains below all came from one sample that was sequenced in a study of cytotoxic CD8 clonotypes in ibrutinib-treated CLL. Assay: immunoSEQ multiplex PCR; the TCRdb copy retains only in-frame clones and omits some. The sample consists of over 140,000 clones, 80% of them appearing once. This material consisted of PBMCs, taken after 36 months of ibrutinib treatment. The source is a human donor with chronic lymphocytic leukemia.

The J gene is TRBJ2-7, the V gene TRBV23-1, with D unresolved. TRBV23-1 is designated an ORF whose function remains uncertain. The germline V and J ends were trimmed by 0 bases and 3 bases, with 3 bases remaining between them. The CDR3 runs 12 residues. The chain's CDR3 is CASSQSGYEQYF. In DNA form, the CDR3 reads TGCGCCAGCAGTCAATCCGGCTACGAGCAGTACTTC.

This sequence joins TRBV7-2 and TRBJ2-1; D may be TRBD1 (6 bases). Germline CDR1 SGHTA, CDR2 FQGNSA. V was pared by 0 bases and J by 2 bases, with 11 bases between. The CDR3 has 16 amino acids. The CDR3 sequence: CASSLAGRGTYNEQFF. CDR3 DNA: TGTGCCAGCAGCTTAGCCGGCAGGGGCACCTACAATGAGCAGTTCTTC.

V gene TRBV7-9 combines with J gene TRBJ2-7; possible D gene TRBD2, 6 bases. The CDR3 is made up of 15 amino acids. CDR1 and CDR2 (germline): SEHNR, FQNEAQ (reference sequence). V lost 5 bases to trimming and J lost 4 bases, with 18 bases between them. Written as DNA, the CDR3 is TGTGCCAGCAGCCCCTTTGACGGGAGAGCTTACGAGCAGTACTTC. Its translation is CASSPFDGRAYEQYF.

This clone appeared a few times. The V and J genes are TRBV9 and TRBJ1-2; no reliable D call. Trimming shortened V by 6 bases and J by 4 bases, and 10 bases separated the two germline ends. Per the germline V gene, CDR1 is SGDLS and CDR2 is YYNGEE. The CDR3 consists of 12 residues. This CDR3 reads CASKSGSYGYTF. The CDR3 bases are TGTGCCAGCAAATCGGGATCCTATGGCTACACCTTC.

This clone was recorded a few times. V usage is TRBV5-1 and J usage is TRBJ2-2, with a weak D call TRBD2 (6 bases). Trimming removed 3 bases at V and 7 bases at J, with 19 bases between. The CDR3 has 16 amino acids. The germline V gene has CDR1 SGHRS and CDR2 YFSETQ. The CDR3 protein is CASSSTSSGFGGELFF. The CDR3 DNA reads TGCGCCAGCAGCTCCACCTCCAGCGGGTTTGGCGGGGAGCTGTTTTTT.

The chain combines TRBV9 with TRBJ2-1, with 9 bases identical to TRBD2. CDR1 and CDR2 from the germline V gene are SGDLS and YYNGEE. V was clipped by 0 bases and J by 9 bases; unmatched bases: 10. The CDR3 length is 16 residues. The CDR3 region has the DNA TGTGCCAGCAGCGTAGTGGGCGGGAGGGCTTCTGGTGAGCAGTTCTTC. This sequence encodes CASSVVGGRASGEQFF.

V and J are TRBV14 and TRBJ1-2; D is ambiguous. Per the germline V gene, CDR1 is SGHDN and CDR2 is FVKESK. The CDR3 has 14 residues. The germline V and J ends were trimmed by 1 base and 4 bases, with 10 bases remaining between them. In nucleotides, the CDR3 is TGTGCCAGCAGCCAAGGGGCCAGGAGCTATGGCTACACCTTC. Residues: CASSQGARSYGYTF.

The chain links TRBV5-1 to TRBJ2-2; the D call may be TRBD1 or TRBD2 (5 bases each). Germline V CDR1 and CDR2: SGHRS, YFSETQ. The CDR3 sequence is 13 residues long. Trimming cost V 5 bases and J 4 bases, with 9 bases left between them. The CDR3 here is CASRWGFTGELFF. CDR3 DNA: TGCGCCAGCAGATGGGGGTTCACCGGGGAGCTGTTTTTT. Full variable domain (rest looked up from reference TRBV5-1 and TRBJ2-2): KAGVTQTPRYLIKTRGQQVTLSCSPISGHRSVSWYQQTPGQGLQFLFEYFSETQRNKGNFPGRFSGRQFSNSRSEMNVSTLELGDSALYLCASRWGFTGELFFGEGSRLTVL.

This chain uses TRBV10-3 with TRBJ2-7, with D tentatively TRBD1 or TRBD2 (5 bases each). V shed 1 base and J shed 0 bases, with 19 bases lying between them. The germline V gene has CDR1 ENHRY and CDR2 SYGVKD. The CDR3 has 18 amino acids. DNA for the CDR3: TGTGCCATCAGTGAGTTTTCCACTAGGCACCAGGGCTCCTACGAGCAGTACTTC. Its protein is CAISEFSTRHQGSYEQYF.

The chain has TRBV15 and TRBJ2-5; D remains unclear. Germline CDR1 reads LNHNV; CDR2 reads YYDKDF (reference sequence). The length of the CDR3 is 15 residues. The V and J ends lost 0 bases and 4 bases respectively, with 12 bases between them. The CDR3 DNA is TGTGCCACCAGCAGAGATGGGCAGGAAGTAGAGACCCAGTACTTC. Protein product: CATSRDGQEVETQYF. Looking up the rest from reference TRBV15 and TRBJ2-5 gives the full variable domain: DAMVIQNPRYQVTQFGKPVTLSCSQTLNHNVMYWYQQKSSQAPKLLFHYYDKDFNNEADTPDNFQSRRPNTSFCFLDIRSPGLGDTAMYLCATSRDGQEVETQYFGPGTRLLVL.

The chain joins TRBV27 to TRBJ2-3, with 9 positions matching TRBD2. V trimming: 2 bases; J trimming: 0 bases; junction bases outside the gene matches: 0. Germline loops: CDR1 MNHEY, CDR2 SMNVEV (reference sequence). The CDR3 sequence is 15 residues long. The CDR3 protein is CASSLLAGSTDTQYF. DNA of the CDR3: TGTGCCAGCAGTTTACTAGCGGGGAGCACAGATACGCAGTATTTT.

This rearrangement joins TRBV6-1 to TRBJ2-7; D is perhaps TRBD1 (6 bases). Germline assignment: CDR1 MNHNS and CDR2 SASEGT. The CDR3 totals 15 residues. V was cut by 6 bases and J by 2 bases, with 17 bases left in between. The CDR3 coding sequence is TGTGCCAGCAGCCTAGGCACAGGGATGACCTACGAGCAGTACTTC. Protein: CASSLGTGMTYEQYF.

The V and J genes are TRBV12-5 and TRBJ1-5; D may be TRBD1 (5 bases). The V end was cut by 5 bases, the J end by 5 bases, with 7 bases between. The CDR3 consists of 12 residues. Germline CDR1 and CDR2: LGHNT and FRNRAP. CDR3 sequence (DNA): TGTGCTAGTGGTCGGGGCCATCAGCCCCAGCATTTT. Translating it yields CASGRGHQPQHF.

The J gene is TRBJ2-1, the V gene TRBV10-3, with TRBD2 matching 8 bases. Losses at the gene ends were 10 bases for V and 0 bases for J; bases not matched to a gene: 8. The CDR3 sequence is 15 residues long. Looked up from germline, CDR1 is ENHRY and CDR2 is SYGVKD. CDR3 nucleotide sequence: TGTGCCACCATCCGGGGGGGAAGCTCCTACAATGAGCAGTTCTTC. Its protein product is CATIRGGSSYNEQFF.

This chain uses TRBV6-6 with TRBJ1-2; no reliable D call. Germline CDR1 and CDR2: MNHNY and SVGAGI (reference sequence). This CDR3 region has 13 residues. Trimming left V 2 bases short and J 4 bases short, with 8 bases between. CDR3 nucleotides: TGTGCCAGCAGTTACGACAACTCCTATGGCTACACCTTC. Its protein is CASSYDNSYGYTF.

In nucleotides, the CDR3 is TGTGCCGGGGACGGGACACCGAACACTGAAGCTTTCTTT. Protein product: CAGDGTPNTEAFF. The chain employs TRBV7-9 and TRBJ1-1; D is possibly TRBD1 (6 bases). Deletions cut 11 bases from V and 1 base from J, with 14 bases between. The CDR3 is made up of 13 amino acids. Germline V gene lookup returns CDR1 SEHNR and CDR2 FQNEAQ (reference sequence).

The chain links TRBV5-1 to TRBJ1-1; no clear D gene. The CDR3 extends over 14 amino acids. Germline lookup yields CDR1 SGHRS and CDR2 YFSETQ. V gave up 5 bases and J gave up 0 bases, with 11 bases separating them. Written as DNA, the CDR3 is TGCGCCAGCAGTAGGTACACCATGAACACTGAAGCTTTCTTT. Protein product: CASSRYTMNTEAFF.

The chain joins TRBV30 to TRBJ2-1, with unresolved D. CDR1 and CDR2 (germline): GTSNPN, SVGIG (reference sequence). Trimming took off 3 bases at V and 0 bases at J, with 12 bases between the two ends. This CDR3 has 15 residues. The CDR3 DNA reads TGTGCCTGGAGCGCACACCTAAGCTCCTACAATGAGCAGTTCTTC. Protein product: CAWSAHLSSYNEQFF.

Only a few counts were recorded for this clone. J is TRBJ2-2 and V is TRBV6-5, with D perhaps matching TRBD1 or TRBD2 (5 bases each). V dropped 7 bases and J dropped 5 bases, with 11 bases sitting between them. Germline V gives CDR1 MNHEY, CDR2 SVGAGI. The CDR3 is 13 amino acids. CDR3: CASTGSGTGELFF. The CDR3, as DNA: TGTGCCAGCACAGGGTCGGGGACCGGGGAGCTGTTTTTT.